These 4 T cell receptor beta chains share one sample of origin, sequenced in a study of OX40 agonist ivuxolimab in advanced cancers. TCRdb's table, derived via immunoSEQ multiplex PCR, lists solely in-frame clones and lacks some. The top ten clones hold almost 9.5% of a sample with tens of thousands of clones, approximately 93% of them seen once. The sequences come from CD4+ or CD8+ T cells sorted from blood, collected in a trial of the OX40 agonist ivuxolimab. The origin of the receptors is an adult with an advanced solid tumor such as melanoma, head and neck, liver or kidney cancer.

V gene TRBV30 combines with J gene TRBJ1-5; D ambiguous. Trimming shortened V by 0 bases and J by 6 bases, and 9 bases separated the two germline ends. CDR1 is GTSNPN and CDR2 is SVGIG in the germline V gene (reference sequence). This CDR3 spans 13 amino acids. The CDR3 coding sequence is TGTGCCTGGAGTGTACCGGGGAGTCAGCCCCAGCATTTT. Its translation is CAWSVPGSQPQHF.

The J gene is TRBJ2-7, the V gene TRBV5-6; D not certain. Germline V gene data show CDR1 as SGHDT and CDR2 as YYEEEE. V lost 0 bases and J 4 bases, leaving 2 bases between the germline ends. This CDR3 contains 11 residues. The CDR3 DNA reads TGTGCCAGCAGCTTGGTGTACGAGCAGTACTTC. As protein: CASSLVYEQYF.

The table lists this clone with a count of one. This rearrangement joins TRBV27 to TRBJ2-3, with D uncertain. CDR1 is MNHEY, CDR2 SMNVEV, per germline (reference sequence). The V end lost 1 base, the J end lost 7 bases, and 12 bases lay between the germline ends. The CDR3 is 14 amino acids. The CDR3 spells CASSLLVPANTQYF. The CDR3 DNA follows: TGTGCCAGCAGTTTATTAGTCCCCGCCAATACGCAGTATTTT.

The chain links TRBV28 to TRBJ2-3; 7 positions match TRBD2. J was trimmed by 1 base and V by 3 bases; bases with no gene match: 4. The CDR3 totals 15 residues. Germline V gives CDR1 MDHEN, CDR2 SYDVKM. The CDR3 nucleotides are TGTGCCAGCAGTTTGGGGGGGACCCGCACAGATACGCAGTATTTT. Encoded protein: CASSLGGTRTDTQYF.